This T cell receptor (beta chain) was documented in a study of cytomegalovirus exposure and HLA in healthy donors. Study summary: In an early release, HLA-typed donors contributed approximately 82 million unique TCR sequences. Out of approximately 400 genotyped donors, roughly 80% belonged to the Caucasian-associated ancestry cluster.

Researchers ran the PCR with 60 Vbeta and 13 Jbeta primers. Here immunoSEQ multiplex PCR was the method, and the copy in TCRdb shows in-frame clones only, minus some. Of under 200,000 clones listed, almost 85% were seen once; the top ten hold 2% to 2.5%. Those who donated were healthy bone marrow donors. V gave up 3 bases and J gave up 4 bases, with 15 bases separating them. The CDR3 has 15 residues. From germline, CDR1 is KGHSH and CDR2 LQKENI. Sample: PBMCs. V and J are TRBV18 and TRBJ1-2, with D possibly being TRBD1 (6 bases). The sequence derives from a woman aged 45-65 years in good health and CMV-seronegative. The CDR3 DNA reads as TGTGCCAGCTCACCCGGGACACCAAGCCTCTATGGCTACACCTTC. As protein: CASSPGTPSLYGYTF.